This TCR beta chain was observed in a study of T cells after yellow fever vaccination. Study as a whole: Those fractions that held only low numbers of cells were prepared using the SMART-Seq v4 Ultra Low Input RNA kit.

This clonotype was observed many times. MiXCR, applied by TCRdb to the 5' RACE reads, yields one record per CDR3 protein. This sample has around 310,000 distinct CDR3 sequences, with 8% to 10% found just once. The CDR3 totals 12 residues. Trimming took 8 bases from V and 4 from J, leaving 11 bases between them. Germline-derived CDR1 and CDR2 are LNHDA and SQIVND (reference sequence). This clonotype was sampled from a man aged 18 to 29 who received the YFV17D yellow fever vaccine. V usage is TRBV19 and J usage is TRBJ1-2; D is ambiguous. The source material was PBMCs, sampled on the day of the first yellow fever vaccination. In DNA, the CDR3 is TGTGCCAGTTCGAGAGGAAGCTATGGCTACACCTTC. It yields the protein CASSRGSYGYTF.